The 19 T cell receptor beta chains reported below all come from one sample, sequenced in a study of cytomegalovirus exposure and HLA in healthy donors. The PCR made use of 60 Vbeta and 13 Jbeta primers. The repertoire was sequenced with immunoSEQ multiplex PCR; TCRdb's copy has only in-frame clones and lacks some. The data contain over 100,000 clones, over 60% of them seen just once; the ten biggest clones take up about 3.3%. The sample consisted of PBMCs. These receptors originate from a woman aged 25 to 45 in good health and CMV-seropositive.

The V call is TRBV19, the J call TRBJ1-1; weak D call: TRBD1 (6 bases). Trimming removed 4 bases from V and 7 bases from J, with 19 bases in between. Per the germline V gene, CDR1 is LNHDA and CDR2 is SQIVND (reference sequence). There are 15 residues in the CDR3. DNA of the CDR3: TGTGCCAGTAGTAGCAAGCCGGGACACCCATTTGAAGCTTTCTTT. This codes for CASSSKPGHPFEAFF.

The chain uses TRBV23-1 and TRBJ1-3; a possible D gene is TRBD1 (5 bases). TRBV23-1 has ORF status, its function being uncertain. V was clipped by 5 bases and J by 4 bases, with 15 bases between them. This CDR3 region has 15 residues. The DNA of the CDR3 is TGCGCCAGCAGTGGGGTGGGGGGAAAAGGAAACACCATATATTTT. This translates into CASSGVGGKGNTIYF.

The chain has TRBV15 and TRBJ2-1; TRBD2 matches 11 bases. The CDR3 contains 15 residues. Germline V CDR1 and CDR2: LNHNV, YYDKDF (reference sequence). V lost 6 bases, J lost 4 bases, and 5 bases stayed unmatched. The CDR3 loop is CATRKLAGVYNEQFF. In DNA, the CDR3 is TGTGCCACCAGAAAACTAGCGGGGGTATACAATGAGCAGTTCTTC.

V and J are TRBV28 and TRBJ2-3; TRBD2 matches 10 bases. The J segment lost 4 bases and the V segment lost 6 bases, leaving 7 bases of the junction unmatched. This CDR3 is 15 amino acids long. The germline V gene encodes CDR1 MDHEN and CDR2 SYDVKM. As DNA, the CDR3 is TGTGCCAGCAGCCAGAGCGGGGGGGCGTCAGATACGCAGTATTTT. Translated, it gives CASSQSGGASDTQYF. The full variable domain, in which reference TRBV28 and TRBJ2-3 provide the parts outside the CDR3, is DVKVTQSSRYLVKRTGEKVFLECVQDMDHENMFWYRQDPGLGLRLIYFSYDVKMKEKGDIPEGYSVSREKKERFSLILESASTNQTSMYLCASSQSGGASDTQYFGPGTRLTVL.

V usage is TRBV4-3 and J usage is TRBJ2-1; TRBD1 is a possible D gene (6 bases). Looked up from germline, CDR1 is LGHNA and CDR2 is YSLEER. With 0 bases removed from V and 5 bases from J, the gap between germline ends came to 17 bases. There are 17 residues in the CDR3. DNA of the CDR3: TGCGCCAGCAGCCAAGAAAACCCGGGACATATAAACAATGAGCAGTTCTTC. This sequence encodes CASSQENPGHINNEQFF.

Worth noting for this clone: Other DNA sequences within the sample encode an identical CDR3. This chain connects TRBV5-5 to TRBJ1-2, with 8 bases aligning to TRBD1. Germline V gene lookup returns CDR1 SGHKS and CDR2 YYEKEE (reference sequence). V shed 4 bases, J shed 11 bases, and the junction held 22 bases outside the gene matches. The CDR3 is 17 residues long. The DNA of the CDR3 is TGTGCCAGCAGCCGCTTAGGTGCGGACAGGGTAACTGGTGGTTACACCTTC. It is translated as CASSRLGADRVTGGYTF.

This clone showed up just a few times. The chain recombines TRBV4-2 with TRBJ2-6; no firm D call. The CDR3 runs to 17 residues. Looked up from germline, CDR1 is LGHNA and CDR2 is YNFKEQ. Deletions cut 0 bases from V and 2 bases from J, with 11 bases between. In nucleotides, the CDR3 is TGTGCCAGCAGCCAAGATGTTTTGAGCACTGGGGCCAACGTCCTGACTTTC. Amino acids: CASSQDVLSTGANVLTF.

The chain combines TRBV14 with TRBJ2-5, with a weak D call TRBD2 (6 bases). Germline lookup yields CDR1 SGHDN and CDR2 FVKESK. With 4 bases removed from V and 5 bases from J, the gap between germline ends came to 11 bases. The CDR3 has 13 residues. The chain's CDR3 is CASSLNRGETQYF. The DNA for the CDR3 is TGTGCCAGCAGCCTGAATCGGGGGGAGACCCAGTACTTC.

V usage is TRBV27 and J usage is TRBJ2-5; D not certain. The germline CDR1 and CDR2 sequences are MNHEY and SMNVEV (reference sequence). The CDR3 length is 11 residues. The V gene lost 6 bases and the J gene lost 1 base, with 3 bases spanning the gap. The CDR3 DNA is TGTGCCAGCAGGAGCCAAGAGACCCAGTACTTC. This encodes CASRSQETQYF.

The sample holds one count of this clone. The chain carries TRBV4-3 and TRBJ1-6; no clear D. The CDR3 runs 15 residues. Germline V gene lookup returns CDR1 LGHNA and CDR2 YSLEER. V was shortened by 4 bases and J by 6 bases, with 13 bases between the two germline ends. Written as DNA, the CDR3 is TGCGCCAGCAGCCCCGAGTCCTCTTTTAATTCACCCCTCCACTTT. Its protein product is CASSPESSFNSPLHF.

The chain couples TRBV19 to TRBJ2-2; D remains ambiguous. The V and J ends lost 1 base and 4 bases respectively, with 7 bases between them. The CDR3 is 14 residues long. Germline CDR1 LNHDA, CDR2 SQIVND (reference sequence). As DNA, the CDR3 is TGTGCCAGTAGTATAGGCCAGTCCACCGGGGAGCTGTTTTTT. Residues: CASSIGQSTGELFF.

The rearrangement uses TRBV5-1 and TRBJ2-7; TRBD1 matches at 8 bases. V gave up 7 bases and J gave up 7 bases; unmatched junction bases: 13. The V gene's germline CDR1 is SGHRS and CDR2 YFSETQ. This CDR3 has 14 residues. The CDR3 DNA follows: TGCGCCAGCTCCCCTTTGGGGACAGGAGGGGAGCAGTACTTC. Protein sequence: CASSPLGTGGEQYF.

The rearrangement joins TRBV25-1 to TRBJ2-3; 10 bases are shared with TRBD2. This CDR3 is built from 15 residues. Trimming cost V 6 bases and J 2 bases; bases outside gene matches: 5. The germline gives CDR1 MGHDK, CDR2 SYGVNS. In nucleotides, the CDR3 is TGTGCCAGCAGCGGTAGCGGGGGGCCCACAGATACGCAGTATTTT. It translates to CASSGSGGPTDTQYF.

The CDR3 here is CASRHNSGGGNEQYF. Here the CDR3 DNA reads TGTGCCAGCAGACACAATTCCGGGGGGGGGAACGAGCAGTACTTC. The chain links TRBV6-5 to TRBJ2-7, with 8 bases aligning to TRBD2. The CDR3 spans 15 residues. Germline V gives CDR1 MNHEY, CDR2 SVGAGI. Trimming removed 6 bases from V and 5 bases from J; junction bases left unmatched: 12.

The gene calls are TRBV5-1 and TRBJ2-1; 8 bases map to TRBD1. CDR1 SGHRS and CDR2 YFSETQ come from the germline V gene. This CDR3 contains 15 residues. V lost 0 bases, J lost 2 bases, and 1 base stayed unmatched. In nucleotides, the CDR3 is TGCGCCAGCAGCTTGGTACAGGGGGCCTACAATGAGCAGTTCTTC. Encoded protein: CASSLVQGAYNEQFF.

The CDR3 protein is CASSIARDRVGQPQHF. The CDR3 DNA follows: TGTGCCAGTAGTATAGCCCGGGACAGGGTGGGACAGCCCCAGCATTTT. The chain joins TRBV19 to TRBJ1-5; TRBD1 matches 9 bases. The germline CDR1 and CDR2 sequences are LNHDA and SQIVND (reference sequence). With V trimmed by 1 base and J by 7 bases, 8 bases remained unmatched. The CDR3 is made up of 16 amino acids. Supplemented by reference TRBV19 and TRBJ1-5, the full variable domain reads DGGITQSPKYLFRKEGQNVTLSCEQNLNHDAMYWYRQDPGQGLRLIYYSQIVNDFQKGDIAEGYSVSREKKESFPLTVTSAQKNPTAFYLCASSIARDRVGQPQHFGDGTRLSIL.

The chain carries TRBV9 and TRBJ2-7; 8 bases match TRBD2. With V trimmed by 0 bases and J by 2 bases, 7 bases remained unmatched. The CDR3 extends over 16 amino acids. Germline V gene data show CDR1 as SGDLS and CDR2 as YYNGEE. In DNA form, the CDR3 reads TGTGCCAGCAGCGTAGCTCCCAGCGGGGGCCCCTACGAGCAGTACTTC. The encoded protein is CASSVAPSGGPYEQYF.

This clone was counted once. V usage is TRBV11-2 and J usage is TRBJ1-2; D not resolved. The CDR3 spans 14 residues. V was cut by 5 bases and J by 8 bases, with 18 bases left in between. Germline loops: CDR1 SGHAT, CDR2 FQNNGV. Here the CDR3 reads CASSRRIADWGYTF. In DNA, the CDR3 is TGTGCCAGCAGCCGGCGGATAGCGGACTGGGGCTACACCTTC. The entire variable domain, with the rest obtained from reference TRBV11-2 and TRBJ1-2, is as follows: EAGVAQSPRYKIIEKRQSVAFWCNPISGHATLYWYQQILGQGPKLLIQFQNNGVVDDSQLPKDRFSAERLKGVDSTLKIQPAKLEDSAVYLCASSRRIADWGYTFGSGTRLTVV.

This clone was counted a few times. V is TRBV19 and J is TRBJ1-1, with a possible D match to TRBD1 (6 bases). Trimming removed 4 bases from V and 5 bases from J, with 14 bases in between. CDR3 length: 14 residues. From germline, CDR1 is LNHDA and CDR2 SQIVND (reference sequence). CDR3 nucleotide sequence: TGTGCCAGTAGTACAGGGGTCGGGTTAACTGAAGCTTTCTTT. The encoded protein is CASSTGVGLTEAFF.